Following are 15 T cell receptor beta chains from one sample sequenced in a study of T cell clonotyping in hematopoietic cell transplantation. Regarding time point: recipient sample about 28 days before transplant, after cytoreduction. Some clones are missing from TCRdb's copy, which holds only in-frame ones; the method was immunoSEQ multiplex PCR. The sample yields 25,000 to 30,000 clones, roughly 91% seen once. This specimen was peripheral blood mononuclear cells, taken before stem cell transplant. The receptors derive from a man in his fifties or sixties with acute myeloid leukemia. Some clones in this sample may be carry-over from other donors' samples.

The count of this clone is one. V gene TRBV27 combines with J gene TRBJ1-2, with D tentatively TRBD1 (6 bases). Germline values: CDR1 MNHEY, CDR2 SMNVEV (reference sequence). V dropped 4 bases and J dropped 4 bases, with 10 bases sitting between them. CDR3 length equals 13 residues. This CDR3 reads CASSSGVGYGYTF. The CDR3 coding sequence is TGTGCCAGCAGTTCAGGGGTGGGCTATGGCTACACCTTC.

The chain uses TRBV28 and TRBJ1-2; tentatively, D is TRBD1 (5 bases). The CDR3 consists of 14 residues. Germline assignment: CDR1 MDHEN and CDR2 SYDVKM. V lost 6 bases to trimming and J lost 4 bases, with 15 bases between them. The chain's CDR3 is CASRSSGGSYGYTF. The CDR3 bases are TGTGCCAGCAGATCCTCTGGGGGATCCTATGGCTACACCTTC.

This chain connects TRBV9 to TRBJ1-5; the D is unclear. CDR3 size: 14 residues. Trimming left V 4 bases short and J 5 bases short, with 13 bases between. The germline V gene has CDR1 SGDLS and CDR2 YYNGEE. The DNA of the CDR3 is TGTGCCAGCAGCCCGTACGCCTCGGATCAGCCCCAGCATTTT. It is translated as CASSPYASDQPQHF.

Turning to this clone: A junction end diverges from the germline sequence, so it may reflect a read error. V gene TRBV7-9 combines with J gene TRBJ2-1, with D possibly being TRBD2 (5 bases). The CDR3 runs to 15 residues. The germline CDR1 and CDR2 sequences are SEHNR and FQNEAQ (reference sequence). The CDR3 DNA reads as TGTGCCAGCAGCGCCAGCGGAGTGTCCTTCAATGAGCAGTTCTTC. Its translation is CASSASGVSFNEQFF.

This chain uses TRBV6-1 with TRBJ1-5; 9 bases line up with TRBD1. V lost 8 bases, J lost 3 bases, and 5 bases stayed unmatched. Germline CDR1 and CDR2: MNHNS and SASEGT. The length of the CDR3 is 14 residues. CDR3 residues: CASQRTGDNQPQHF. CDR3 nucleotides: TGTGCCAGCCAAAGGACAGGGGACAATCAGCCCCAGCATTTT.

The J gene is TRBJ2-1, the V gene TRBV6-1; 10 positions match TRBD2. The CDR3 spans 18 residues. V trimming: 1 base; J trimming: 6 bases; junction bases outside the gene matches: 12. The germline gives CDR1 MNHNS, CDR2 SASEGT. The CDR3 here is CASSEVILSGRPLNEQFF. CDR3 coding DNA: TGTGCCAGCAGTGAAGTGATACTTAGCGGGAGGCCCCTCAATGAGCAGTTCTTC.

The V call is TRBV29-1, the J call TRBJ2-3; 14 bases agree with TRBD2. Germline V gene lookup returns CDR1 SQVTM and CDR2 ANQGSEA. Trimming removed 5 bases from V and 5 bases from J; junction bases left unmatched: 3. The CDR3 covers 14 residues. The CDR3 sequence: CSVPGTSGGDTQYF. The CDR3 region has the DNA TGCAGCGTTCCAGGGACTAGCGGGGGAGATACGCAGTATTTT.

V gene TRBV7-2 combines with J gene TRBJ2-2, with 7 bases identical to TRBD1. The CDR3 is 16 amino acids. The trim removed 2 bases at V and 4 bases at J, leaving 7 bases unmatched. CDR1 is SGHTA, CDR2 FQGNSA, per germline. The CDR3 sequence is CASSLTGVRITGELFF. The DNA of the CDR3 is TGTGCCAGCAGCTTAACAGGGGTGAGGATCACCGGGGAGCTGTTTTTT. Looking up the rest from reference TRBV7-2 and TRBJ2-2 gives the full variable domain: GAGVSQSPSNKVTEKGKDVELRCDPISGHTALYWYRQSLGQGLEFLIYFQGNSAPDKSGLPSDRFSAERTGGSVSTLTIQRTQQEDSAVYLCASSLTGVRITGELFFGEGSRLTVL.

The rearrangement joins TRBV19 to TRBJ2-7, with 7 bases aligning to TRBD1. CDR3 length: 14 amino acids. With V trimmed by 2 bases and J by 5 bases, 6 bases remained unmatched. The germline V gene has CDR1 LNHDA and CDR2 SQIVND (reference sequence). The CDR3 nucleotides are TGTGCCAGTAGTATAATATGGGACAGCAACGAGCAGTACTTC. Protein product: CASSIIWDSNEQYF.

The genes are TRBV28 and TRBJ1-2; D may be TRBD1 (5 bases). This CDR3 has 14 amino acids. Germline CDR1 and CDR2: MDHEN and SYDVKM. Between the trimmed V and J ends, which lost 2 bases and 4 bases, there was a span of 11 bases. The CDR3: CASSLTGGTYGYTF. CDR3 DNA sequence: TGTGCCAGCAGTTTAACCGGGGGAACCTATGGCTACACCTTC.

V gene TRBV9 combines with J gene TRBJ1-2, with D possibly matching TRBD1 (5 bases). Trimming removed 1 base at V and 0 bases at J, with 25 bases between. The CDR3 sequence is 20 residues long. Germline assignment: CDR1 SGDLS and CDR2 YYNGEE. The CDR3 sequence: CASSVWWAYRRLRANYGYTF. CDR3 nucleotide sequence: TGTGCCAGCAGCGTATGGTGGGCCTACAGGAGACTAAGAGCTAACTATGGCTACACCTTC. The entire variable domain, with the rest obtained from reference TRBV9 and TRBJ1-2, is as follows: DSGVTQTPKHLITATGQRVTLRCSPRSGDLSVYWYQQSLDQGLQFLIQYYNGEERAKGNILERFSAQQFPDLHSELNLSSLELGDSALYFCASSVWWAYRRLRANYGYTFGSGTRLTVV.

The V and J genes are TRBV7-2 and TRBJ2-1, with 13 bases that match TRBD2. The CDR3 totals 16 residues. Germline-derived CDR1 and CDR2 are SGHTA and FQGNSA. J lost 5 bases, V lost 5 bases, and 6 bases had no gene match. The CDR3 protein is CASSTTSGRKNNEQFF. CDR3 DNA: TGTGCCAGCAGCACGACTAGCGGGAGGAAAAACAATGAGCAGTTCTTC. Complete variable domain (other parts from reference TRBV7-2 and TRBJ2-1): GAGVSQSPSNKVTEKGKDVELRCDPISGHTALYWYRQSLGQGLEFLIYFQGNSAPDKSGLPSDRFSAERTGGSVSTLTIQRTQQEDSAVYLCASSTTSGRKNNEQFFGPGTRLTVL.

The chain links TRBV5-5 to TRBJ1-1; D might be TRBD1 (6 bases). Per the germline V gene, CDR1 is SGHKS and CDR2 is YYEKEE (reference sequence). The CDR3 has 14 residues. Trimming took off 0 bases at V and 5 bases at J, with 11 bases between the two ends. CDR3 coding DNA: TGTGCCAGCAGCTTGGTAGGACAGAATACTGAAGCTTTCTTT. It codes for CASSLVGQNTEAFF.

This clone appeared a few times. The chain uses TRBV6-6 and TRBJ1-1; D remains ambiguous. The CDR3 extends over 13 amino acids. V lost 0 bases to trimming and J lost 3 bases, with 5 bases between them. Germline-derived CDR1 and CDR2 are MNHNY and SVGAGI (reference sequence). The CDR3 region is CASSYSVDTEAFF. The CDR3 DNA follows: TGTGCCAGCAGTTACTCGGTAGACACTGAAGCTTTCTTT.

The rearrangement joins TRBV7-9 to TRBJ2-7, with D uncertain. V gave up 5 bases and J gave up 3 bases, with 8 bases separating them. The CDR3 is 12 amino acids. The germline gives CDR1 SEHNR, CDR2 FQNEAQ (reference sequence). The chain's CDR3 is CASSPAHYEQYF. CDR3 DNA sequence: TGTGCCAGCAGCCCTGCCCACTACGAGCAGTACTTC.